This T cell receptor (beta chain) was found in a study of T cells after posttransplantation cyclophosphamide (dated by TCRdb to the mid-2010s). For the study in its entirety: Using TRB sequencing, the study followed how the T cell repertoire rebuilt after myeloablative bone marrow transplantation with posttransplantation cyclophosphamide given as GVHD prophylaxis. Because TRA and TRB clonality were tightly correlated in roughly 10 samples, subsequent TCR analyses were focused on TRB only. Samples from under 40 PTCy-treated patients, along with samples from roughly 15 of their related bone marrow donors, underwent antigen receptor sequencing. In 3 patients, TRB sequencing was also performed on up to roughly 3 more blood samples taken 2 to 5.2 years after transplant, and in 4 patients, pretransplant blood was also TRB-sequenced. Blood from every one of the approximately 33 PTCy patients who had 1-year posttransplant specimens underwent TRB sequencing. Public TRB sequences were searched against a database of over 3,600 sequences associated with responses to pathogens, tumor antigens, self-antigens and alloantigens.

This clone registers as medium-sized (0.01 to 0.1%) within its sample. Its antigen is not yet known. Base qualities are missing; no much larger clone stands one base away. Results and caveats for the whole study, not just this receptor: At 1-2 months, donor-recipient similarity was low but rose over the first year, and the later blood repertoires were often dominated by donor CD8+ memory clones. Across the roughly 48 patients, TRB clonality was highly associated with recipient CMV seropositivity and CMV reactivation, and diversity with PTCy was similar to that in the CNI/methotrexate controls. The TRB repertoires of T cells infiltrating skin or the GI tract showed only limited overlap with the TRB repertoires found in blood.

TRB sequencing was run on genomic DNA with either the immunoSEQ assay at survey resolution or the hsTCRB kit. Per the authors' processing: The immunoSEQ software handled initial read processing, and the LymphoSeq R package was used for repertoire analyses. For each TRB dataset, clonality was calculated as 1 minus normalized Shannon entropy, and the Gini coefficient was computed as well. Phenotypes of unsorted samples were inferred by mapping TRB sequences from sorted subsets of the recipient or donor onto the same recipient's unsorted samples. Not all clones reach the TCRdb copy of this immuneACCESS table, which keeps in-frame sequences only. Checked studies attribute under half of the gap to unresolved V genes and leave the rest unexplained. From that table come the V and J calls and clone size; the DNA was used to work out D and trimming. This sample includes roughly 3,000 clones, and none of them was observed just once. The biggest ten clones account for approximately 32% of the sample.

The treatment or condition label on this specimen signifies: high-dose cyclophosphamide on days +3 and +4 as single-agent GVHD prophylaxis. Patients in the PTCy group got busulfan and fludarabine conditioning, a marrow graft from a related or unrelated donor, and cyclophosphamide on days +3 and +4. PTCy-treated patients were drawn from a prospective multi-institutional clinical trial. Peripheral blood and bone marrow mononuclear cells were isolated by Ficoll-Hypaque density centrifugation and cryopreserved. The sequence derives from a female patient aged 50-60 years who received an allogeneic stem cell transplant from a related donor, was CMV-positive, and had no GVHD. After a transplant, some T cells may have been passed on by the graft donor. The starting material was PBMCs, obtained after allogeneic stem cell transplant with posttransplant cyclophosphamide.

The CDR3 protein sequence reads: CASSPRLAGGSDTQYF. The DNA is as follows: TGTGCCAGCAGCCCCCGCCTAGCGGGAGGATCAGATACGCAGTATTTT. Recombination connected TRBV7-6 to TRBJ2-3, and 11 bases in between align with TRBD2. The CDR1 and CDR2 encoded by the germline V gene are SGHVS and FNYEAQ. Measured from the cysteine to the phenylalanine, the CDR3 is 16 residues long. The read is trimmed to its CDR3 DNA, 48 bases read in frame from base 1. V is cut back by 5 bases and J by 4 bases, with 8 bases in the junction unmatched.